This TCR beta chain was captured in a study of blood T cell repertoires in COVID-19. Participant-reported clinical history was the basis for cohort assignment. This CDR3 is 17 amino acids long. Trimming pared 5 bases from V and 0 bases from J, leaving 19 bases between. CDR1 MGHRA and CDR2 YSYEKL come from the germline V gene. The protocol was immunoSEQ multiplex PCR, while the TCRdb copy is restricted to in-frame clones and leaves out a portion. In the table there are nearly 400,000 clones, roughly 86% of which are singletons. The material sequenced was PBMCs or T cells enriched from blood (not recorded which). The sequence was obtained from a woman in her 30s who had recovered from COVID-19. This chain joins TRBV4-1 and TRBJ1-1, with D maybe TRBD1 (6 bases). CDR3 in amino acids: CASSGGTRGALNTEAFF. The CDR3 DNA sequence: TGCGCCAGCAGCGGGGGAACCAGGGGCGCTCTGAACACTGAAGCTTTCTTT.